The 22 T cell receptor beta chains below all came from one sample that was sequenced in a study of cytomegalovirus exposure and HLA in healthy donors. PCR employed 60 Vbeta and 13 Jbeta primers. Assay used: immunoSEQ multiplex PCR; TCRdb lists only in-frame clones, some missing. The repertoire includes under 65,000 clones, approximately 82% of them detected once, and just over 3% sits in the top ten. Source material: PBMCs. These receptors were taken from a woman younger than 35 in good health and CMV-seronegative.

The CDR3 DNA follows: TGTGCCAGCATTACCCAAGGGGGAGCTTTCTTT. It translates to CASITQGGAFF. V gene TRBV27 combines with J gene TRBJ1-1, with a weak D call TRBD1 (6 bases). Germline CDR1 and CDR2: MNHEY and SMNVEV (reference sequence). Trimming took off 7 bases at V and 10 bases at J, with 13 bases between the two ends. The CDR3 sequence is 11 residues long.

The chain carries TRBV19 and TRBJ2-7; 13 positions match TRBD2. Losses at the gene ends were 3 bases for V and 4 bases for J; bases not matched to a gene: 6. Germline CDR1 reads LNHDA; CDR2 reads SQIVND (reference sequence). The CDR3 runs 16 residues. The CDR3: CASSIGGTSGTYEQYF. CDR3 coding DNA: TGTGCCAGTAGTATCGGGGGGACTAGCGGGACGTACGAGCAGTACTTC.

The rearrangement links TRBV4-1 to TRBJ1-4, with D unresolved. Germline V CDR1 and CDR2: MGHRA, YSYEKL. The CDR3 is made up of 14 amino acids. The V gene lost 4 bases and the J gene lost 5 bases, with 11 bases spanning the gap. CDR3 DNA sequence: TGCGCCAGCAGCCCCTCCGGGATAAATGAAAAACTGTTTTTT. It encodes CASSPSGINEKLFF.

The chain has TRBV5-1 and TRBJ1-2; D is possibly TRBD1 (5 bases). With 3 bases removed from V and 8 bases from J, the gap between germline ends came to 20 bases. The germline gives CDR1 SGHRS, CDR2 YFSETQ. CDR3 length: 15 amino acids. The CDR3 is CASSWPGREKGGYTF. CDR3 coding DNA: TGCGCCAGCAGCTGGCCGGGACGGGAGAAAGGGGGCTACACCTTC.

The CDR3 loop reads CASSLRPRVMTGELFF. The CDR3 DNA reads TGTGCCAGCAGCCTGAGACCTCGGGTTATGACCGGGGAGCTGTTTTTT. The chain combines TRBV9 with TRBJ2-2; D unresolved. The CDR3 is made up of 16 amino acids. Germline V gene lookup returns CDR1 SGDLS and CDR2 YYNGEE. V was shortened by 4 bases and J by 5 bases, with 18 bases between the two germline ends.

This clone appeared a single time. The rearrangement uses TRBV18 and TRBJ1-4; D is possibly TRBD1 (5 bases). The CDR3 extends over 16 amino acids. The germline CDR1 and CDR2 sequences are KGHSH and LQKENI. Trimming left V 5 bases short and J 0 bases short, with 13 bases between. The CDR3 is CASSSLDTATNEKLFF. CDR3 DNA: TGTGCCAGCTCATCGTTGGACACTGCAACTAATGAAAAACTGTTTTTT.

This clone turned up a few times. The chain links TRBV7-2 to TRBJ1-5; 8 positions agree with TRBD1. CDR1 SGHTA and CDR2 FQGNSA come from the germline V gene. V gave up 5 bases and J gave up 6 bases; unmatched junction bases: 6. This CDR3 has 14 amino acids. The CDR3 sequence: CASSSQGAPQPQHF. The CDR3 nucleotides are TGTGCCAGCAGCAGCCAGGGGGCCCCTCAGCCCCAGCATTTT.

The chain combines TRBV19 with TRBJ2-1; 11 nucleotides align to TRBD2. The CDR3 totals 14 residues. CDR1 is LNHDA, CDR2 SQIVND, per germline (reference sequence). The J segment lost 7 bases and the V segment lost 9 bases, leaving 8 bases of the junction unmatched. CDR3 amino acids: CASRGTSGKNEQFF. CDR3 DNA: TGTGCCAGCCGGGGGACTAGCGGAAAAAATGAGCAGTTCTTC.

This clone showed up just once. The chain uses TRBV6-5 and TRBJ1-1; 7 bases line up with TRBD1. Germline V gene sequence: CDR1 MNHEY, CDR2 SVGAGI. V shed 5 bases, J shed 1 base, and the junction held 4 bases outside the gene matches. This CDR3 has 14 amino acids. The CDR3 here is CASSERDRNTEAFF. The CDR3 bases are TGTGCCAGCAGTGAAAGGGACAGGAACACTGAAGCTTTCTTT.

This clone was seen once. This chain joins TRBV5-4 and TRBJ2-7; 10 bases match TRBD1. Per the germline V gene, CDR1 is SGHNT and CDR2 is YYREEE (reference sequence). The ends lost 2 bases at V and 1 base at J; junction bases unmatched: 3. The CDR3 contains 15 residues. The CDR3 nucleotides read TGTGCCAGCAGCTTACCGGGACAGGGGTCCTACGAGCAGTACTTC. This gives the protein CASSLPGQGSYEQYF.

This clone was seen once. The CDR3 region has the DNA TGTGCCAGCAGCTCTAGCGTACCCTCTGGCACAGATACGCAGTATTTT. Amino acid sequence: CASSSSVPSGTDTQYF. The chain employs TRBV7-9 and TRBJ2-3; D perhaps matches TRBD2 (6 bases). The germline V and J ends were trimmed by 4 bases and 1 base, with 15 bases remaining between them. There are 16 residues in the CDR3. The germline V gene has CDR1 SEHNR and CDR2 FQNEAQ (reference sequence).

V is TRBV7-9 and J is TRBJ2-2, with 7 bases identical to TRBD1. The germline V gene has CDR1 SEHNR and CDR2 FQNEAQ (reference sequence). The CDR3 is 15 amino acids. The V and J ends lost 4 bases and 5 bases, in that order; junction bases with no gene match: 7. Written as DNA, the CDR3 is TGTGCCAGCAGCTCGCACAGGGGTGGGACCGGGGAGCTGTTTTTT. Protein product: CASSSHRGGTGELFF.

The rearrangement links TRBV5-4 to TRBJ2-7; TRBD1 might be the D (5 bases). This CDR3 region has 14 residues. V lost 4 bases to trimming and J lost 0 bases, with 11 bases between them. The germline CDR1 and CDR2 sequences are SGHNT and YYREEE (reference sequence). CDR3 in DNA: TGTGCCAGCAGCCCTGACAGTTCCTCCTACGAGCAGTACTTC. It specifies CASSPDSSSYEQYF.

A word on this clone: Relative to the germline gene, one junction end is altered; a read error may explain this. This CDR3 is also generated by other DNA sequences in the sample. The V gene is TRBV27, the J gene TRBJ2-7; D possibly corresponds to TRBD1 (6 bases). Germline-derived CDR1 and CDR2 are MNHEY and SMNVEV (reference sequence). CDR3 length: 14 residues. The CDR3 sequence is CASSTLGQSYEQYF. DNA of the CDR3: TGTGCCAGCAGTACCTTAGGACAGTCCTACGAGCAATACTTC.

V gene TRBV30 combines with J gene TRBJ2-3; 7 nucleotides align to TRBD2. This CDR3 has 15 residues. The V gene's germline CDR1 is GTSNPN and CDR2 SVGIG (reference sequence). The V and J ends lost 1 base and 1 base, in that order; junction bases with no gene match: 5. This CDR3 is CAWSDAGDGTDTQYF. For the CDR3, the DNA is TGTGCCTGGAGTGACGCGGGAGACGGCACAGATACGCAGTATTTT.

This clone was seen only once. The rearrangement links TRBV4-1 to TRBJ2-7; 8 bases are shared with TRBD2. Germline V gene sequence: CDR1 MGHRA, CDR2 YSYEKL. The J segment lost 3 bases and the V segment lost 2 bases, leaving 3 bases of the junction unmatched. The CDR3 runs 14 residues. The CDR3 nucleotides are TGCGCCAGCAGCCAATGGCTAGCGGGCTACGAGCAGTACTTC. Amino acids: CASSQWLAGYEQYF.

This clone came up a few times. V usage is TRBV19 and J usage is TRBJ1-1; 8 nucleotides match TRBD1. V gave up 5 bases and J gave up 4 bases; unmatched junction bases: 6. Germline CDR1 and CDR2: LNHDA and SQIVND (reference sequence). The CDR3 consists of 14 residues. DNA of the CDR3: TGTGCCAGTAGTTTACTTACAGGGGGCACTGAAGCTTTCTTT. The encoded protein is CASSLLTGGTEAFF. Supplemented by reference TRBV19 and TRBJ1-1, the full variable domain reads DGGITQSPKYLFRKEGQNVTLSCEQNLNHDAMYWYRQDPGQGLRLIYYSQIVNDFQKGDIAEGYSVSREKKESFPLTVTSAQKNPTAFYLCASSLLTGGTEAFFGQGTRLTVV.

V and J are TRBV7-9 and TRBJ2-6, with D unclear. The ends were cut back, 4 bases at V and 2 bases at J, with 18 bases in the middle. The CDR3 covers 18 residues. Germline values: CDR1 SEHNR, CDR2 FQNEAQ (reference sequence). CDR3 residues: CASSYTGGWRPGANVLTF. In DNA, the CDR3 is TGTGCCAGCAGCTATACTGGCGGCTGGCGACCTGGGGCCAACGTCCTGACTTTC. Variable domain in full (rest from reference TRBV7-9 and TRBJ2-6): DTGVSQNPRHKITKRGQNVTFRCDPISEHNRLYWYRQTLGQGPEFLTYFQNEAQLEKSRLLSDRFSAERPKGSFSTLEIQRTEQGDSAMYLCASSYTGGWRPGANVLTFGAGSRLTVL.

This sequence joins TRBV9 and TRBJ1-2, with 7 bases aligning to TRBD1. Per germline, CDR1 SGDLS and CDR2 YYNGEE. There are 18 residues in the CDR3. V shed 4 bases and J 0 bases; nucleotides not matched to a gene: 15. The CDR3 sequence: CASSSLNRGPSSNYGYTF. CDR3 DNA sequence: TGTGCCAGCAGCTCCCTTAATAGGGGGCCTTCTTCTAACTATGGCTACACCTTC.

Concerning this clone itself: Other DNA sequences of this sample code for an identical CDR3. The chain links TRBV18 to TRBJ1-2; D possibly corresponds to TRBD1 (6 bases). The CDR3 sequence is 13 residues long. V was clipped by 6 bases and J by 4 bases, with 12 bases between them. The V gene's germline CDR1 is KGHSH and CDR2 LQKENI. The CDR3 sequence: CASSQDRAYGYTF. Written as DNA, the CDR3 is TGTGCCAGCTCCCAGGACAGAGCCTATGGCTACACCTTC.

The genes are TRBV5-1 and TRBJ1-1, with 7 bases fitting TRBD1. The CDR3 is made up of 13 amino acids. The germline V gene encodes CDR1 SGHRS and CDR2 YFSETQ. V trimming: 7 bases; J trimming: 1 base; junction bases outside the gene matches: 4. The CDR3, as DNA: TGCGCCAGCGCGACAGGGACGAACACTGAAGCTTTCTTT. It codes for CASATGTNTEAFF.

DNA for the CDR3: TGTGCCAGTAGGCGGGGCGAAAAGAACACTGAAGCTTTCTTT. It encodes CASRRGEKNTEAFF. V and J are TRBV19 and TRBJ1-1; TRBD1 is a possible D gene (5 bases). The CDR3 length is 14 residues. V was pared by 6 bases and J by 1 base, with 12 bases between. Germline V gives CDR1 LNHDA, CDR2 SQIVND (reference sequence).